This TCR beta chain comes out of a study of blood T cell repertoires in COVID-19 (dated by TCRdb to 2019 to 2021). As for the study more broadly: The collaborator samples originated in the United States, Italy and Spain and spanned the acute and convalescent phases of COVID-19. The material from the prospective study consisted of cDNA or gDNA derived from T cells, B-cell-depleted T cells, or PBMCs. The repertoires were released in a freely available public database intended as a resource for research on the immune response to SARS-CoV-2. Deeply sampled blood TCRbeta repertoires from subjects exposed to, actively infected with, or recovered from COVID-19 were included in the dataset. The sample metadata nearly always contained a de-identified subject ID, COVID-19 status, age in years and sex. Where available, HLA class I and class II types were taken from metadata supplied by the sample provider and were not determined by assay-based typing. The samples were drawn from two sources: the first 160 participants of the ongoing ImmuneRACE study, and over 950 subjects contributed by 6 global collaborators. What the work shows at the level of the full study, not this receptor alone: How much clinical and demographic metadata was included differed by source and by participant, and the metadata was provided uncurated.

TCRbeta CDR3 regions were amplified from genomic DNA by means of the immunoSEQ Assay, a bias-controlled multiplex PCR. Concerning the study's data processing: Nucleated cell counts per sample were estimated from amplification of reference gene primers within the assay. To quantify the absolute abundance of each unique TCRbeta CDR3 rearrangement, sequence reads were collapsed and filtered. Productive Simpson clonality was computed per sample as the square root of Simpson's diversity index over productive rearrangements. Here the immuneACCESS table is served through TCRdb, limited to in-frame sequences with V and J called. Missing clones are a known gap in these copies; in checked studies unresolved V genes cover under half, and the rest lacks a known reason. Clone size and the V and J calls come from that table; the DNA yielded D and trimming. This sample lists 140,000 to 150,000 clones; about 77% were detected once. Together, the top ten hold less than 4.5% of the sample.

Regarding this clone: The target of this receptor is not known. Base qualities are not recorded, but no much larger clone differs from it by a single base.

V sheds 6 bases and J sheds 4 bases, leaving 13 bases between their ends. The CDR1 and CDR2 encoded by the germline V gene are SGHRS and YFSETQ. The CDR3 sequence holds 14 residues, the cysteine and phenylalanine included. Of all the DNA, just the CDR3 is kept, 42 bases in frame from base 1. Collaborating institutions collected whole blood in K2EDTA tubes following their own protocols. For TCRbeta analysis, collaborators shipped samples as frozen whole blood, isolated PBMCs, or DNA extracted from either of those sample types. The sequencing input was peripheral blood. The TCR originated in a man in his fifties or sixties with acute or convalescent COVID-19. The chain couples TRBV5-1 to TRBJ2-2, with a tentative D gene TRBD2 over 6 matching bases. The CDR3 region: CASKGLASTGELFF. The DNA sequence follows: TGCGCCAGCAAAGGGCTAGCGAGCACCGGGGAGCTGTTTTTT.